Sample share makes the clone carrying this T cell receptor (beta chain) medium-sized. The cDNA was generated by 5'RACE with 10-nucleotide random UMIs. A single record per CDR3 protein comes from TCRdb applying MiXCR to the 5' RACE reads. The sample has about 46,000 distinct CDR3 sequences; 4% to 5.5% are singletons. These data come from a study of neurological immune-mediated disorders. CDR1 and CDR2 (germline): DFQATT, SNEGSKA (reference sequence). Trimming at V came to 5 bases and at J to 4 bases, leaving 6 bases not matched to a gene. CDR3 length equals 13 residues. The V gene is TRBV20-1, the J gene TRBJ1-1; 8 bases fit TRBD1. This clonotype was sampled from a woman aged 60 to 75 with multiple sclerosis. The source material was PBMCs. The CDR3 loop is CSADRTGTTEAFF. In DNA form, the CDR3 reads TGCAGTGCTGATCGGACAGGGACCACTGAAGCTTTCTTT.